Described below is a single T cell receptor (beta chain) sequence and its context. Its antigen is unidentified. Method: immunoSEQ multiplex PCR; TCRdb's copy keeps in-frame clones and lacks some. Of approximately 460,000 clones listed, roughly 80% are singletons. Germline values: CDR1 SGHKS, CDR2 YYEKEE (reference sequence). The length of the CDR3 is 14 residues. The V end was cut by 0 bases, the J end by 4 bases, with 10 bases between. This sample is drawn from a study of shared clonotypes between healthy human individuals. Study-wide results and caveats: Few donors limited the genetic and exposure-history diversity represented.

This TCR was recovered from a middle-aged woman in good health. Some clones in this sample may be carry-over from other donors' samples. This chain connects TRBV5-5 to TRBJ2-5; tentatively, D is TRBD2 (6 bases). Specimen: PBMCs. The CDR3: CASSLGLVGETQYF. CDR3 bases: TGTGCCAGCAGCTTGGGACTAGTGGGAGAGACCCAGTACTTC.